These 21 T cell receptor beta chains were all obtained from the same sample, sequenced in a study of glioma-infiltrating T cells. TCR alpha and beta CDR3 regions were amplified from RNA using iRepertoire nested multiplex PCR. TCRdb reprocessed the multiplex PCR reads with MiXCR, giving one entry per CDR3 protein. The table has 170,000 or so distinct CDR3 sequences, over 40% seen once. The specimen was glioma tissue, nonneoplastic brain tissue, or PBMCs (not recorded which). Receptors originate from a human donor with low-grade glioma or glioblastoma, undergoing nonglioma brain surgery, or in good health (not recorded which).

There are many counts of this clonotype. CDR3 DNA: TGTGCCAGCACATCTTTGGTCGGGGAGCTGTTTTTT. Translation gives CASTSLVGELFF. This chain connects TRBV5-4 to TRBJ2-2; D unclear. V was shortened by 6 bases and J by 7 bases, with 10 bases between the two germline ends. This CDR3 has 12 residues. The germline V gene has CDR1 SGHNT and CDR2 YYREEE (reference sequence).

Worth noting for this clonotype: A much larger clone lies one base from this, so it may be a read error. The chain uses TRBV11-2 and TRBJ1-1; weak D call: TRBD1 (6 bases). The V gene's germline CDR1 is SGHAT and CDR2 FQNNGV. The CDR3 contains 13 residues. Trimming pared 8 bases from V and 0 bases from J, leaving 10 bases between. The CDR3: CASYGQMNTEAFF. The CDR3 bases are TGTGCCAGCTACGGACAGATGAACACTGAAGCTTTCTTT.

The genes are TRBV28 and TRBJ2-1, with unresolved D. Germline V lookup: CDR1 MDHEN, CDR2 SYDVKM. Trimming shortened V by 3 bases and J by 4 bases, and 13 bases separated the two germline ends. The CDR3 runs to 15 residues. CDR3 protein: CASSLLYSPYNEQFF. As DNA, the CDR3 is TGTGCCAGCAGTTTGTTGTACTCGCCGTACAATGAGCAGTTCTTC.

This clonotype was counted a few times. This may come from a read error, since a much larger clone is one base off. V usage is TRBV28 and J usage is TRBJ2-7; D uncertain. Germline V lookup: CDR1 MDHEN, CDR2 SYDVKM. The CDR3 is 14 amino acids. V lost 5 bases and J lost 4, with 15 bases in between. Written as DNA, the CDR3 is TGTGCCAGCAGTCCATGGACGCGGAGTTACGAGCAGTACTTC. Amino acids: CASSPWTRSYEQYF.

In its sample, this clonotype is large. V usage is TRBV4-2 and J usage is TRBJ1-5, with no clear D. CDR1 and CDR2 from the germline V gene are LGHNA and YNFKEQ. CDR3 size: 13 residues. The ends were cut back, 0 bases at V and 8 bases at J, with 8 bases in the middle. CDR3 coding DNA: TGTGCCAGCAGCCAAGATCCGACCGAGCCCCAGCATTTT. It codes for CASSQDPTEPQHF.

The genes are TRBV5-5 and TRBJ2-3; possibly TRBD2 for D (5 bases). The CDR3 consists of 14 residues. In germline, CDR1 is SGHKS, CDR2 YYEKEE (reference sequence). Trimming pared 2 bases from V and 2 bases from J, leaving 9 bases between. This CDR3 reads CASSFVGDTDTQYF. CDR3 in DNA: TGTGCCAGCAGCTTTGTCGGGGACACAGATACGCAGTATTTT.

This clonotype was detected ten times or more. The J gene is TRBJ2-5, the V gene TRBV2; 10 bases agree with TRBD2. The germline V gene encodes CDR1 SNHLY and CDR2 FYNNEI. This CDR3 spans 14 amino acids. The V and J ends lost 7 bases and 2 bases, in that order; junction bases with no gene match: 4. CDR3 sequence: CASMGLAYQETQYF. The CDR3 DNA reads as TGTGCCAGCATGGGACTAGCGTATCAAGAGACCCAGTACTTC.

The genes are TRBV3-1 and TRBJ2-6, with no clear D. Per germline, CDR1 LGHDT and CDR2 YNNKEL (reference sequence). The V and J ends lost 3 bases and 0 bases respectively, with 9 bases between them. The CDR3 loop spans 16 amino acids. The CDR3 DNA follows: TGTGCCAGCAGCCAGGTCATCCCCTCTGGGGCCAACGTCCTGACTTTC. Its protein product is CASSQVIPSGANVLTF.

A word on this clonotype: A much larger clone is a single base away; this may be a read error. The CDR3 sequence: CASSLLQETKYF. CDR3 nucleotides: TGTGCCAGCAGTTTGCTACAAGAGACCAAGTACTTC. This rearrangement joins TRBV27 to TRBJ2-5, with D hard to call. This CDR3 spans 12 amino acids. In germline, CDR1 is MNHEY, CDR2 SMNVEV (reference sequence).

The chain carries TRBV3-1 and TRBJ2-5; perhaps TRBD1 as D (6 bases). Trimming took off 6 bases at V and 0 bases at J, with 11 bases between the two ends. This CDR3 has 14 residues. CDR1 is LGHDT and CDR2 is YNNKEL in the germline V gene (reference sequence). The chain's CDR3 is CASRRGTNQETQYF. The CDR3, as DNA: TGTGCCAGCAGGCGAGGGACAAACCAAGAGACCCAGTACTTC.

V gene TRBV20-1 combines with J gene TRBJ2-3; 9 bases align to TRBD2. V shed 6 bases and J 1 base; nucleotides not matched to a gene: 17. CDR1 DFQATT and CDR2 SNEGSKA come from the germline V gene (reference sequence). This CDR3 is built from 18 residues. As DNA, the CDR3 is TGCAGTGCCCCTGGAGAGAGCGGGAGGTTGGAGGGCACAGATACGCAGTATTTT. Protein: CSAPGESGRLEGTDTQYF.

The chain links TRBV30 to TRBJ1-4; possibly TRBD1 for D (6 bases). Trimming removed 0 bases at V and 1 base at J, with 15 bases between. The germline CDR1 and CDR2 sequences are GTSNPN and SVGIG (reference sequence). This CDR3 comprises 17 residues. The CDR3 sequence is CAWSVPGGGRTNEKLFF. In DNA form, the CDR3 reads TGTGCCTGGAGTGTCCCTGGTGGGGGCAGAACTAATGAAAAACTGTTTTTT.

This clonotype was picked up many times. This chain links TRBV28 with TRBJ2-7; 9 nucleotides line up with TRBD2. Losses at the gene ends were 9 bases for V and 5 bases for J; bases not matched to a gene: 8. The germline CDR1 and CDR2 sequences are MDHEN and SYDVKM. The CDR3 is 13 residues long. The chain's CDR3 is CASFSGSSHEQYF. In DNA, the CDR3 is TGTGCCAGTTTTAGCGGGAGTAGCCACGAGCAGTACTTC.

This clonotype has a count of ten or more. The gene calls are TRBV20-1 and TRBJ2-1; 7 nucleotides agree with TRBD1. This CDR3 is 14 amino acids long. The germline V gene encodes CDR1 DFQATT and CDR2 SNEGSKA (reference sequence). With V trimmed by 0 bases and J by 6 bases, 5 bases remained unmatched. Here the CDR3 reads CSARDDRAPNEQFF. Written as DNA, the CDR3 is TGCAGTGCTAGAGATGACAGGGCCCCCAATGAGCAGTTCTTC.

To note about this clonotype: A clone one base away is much larger, so this may be a read error. The chain has TRBV2 and TRBJ1-1, with D unresolved. Deletions cut 3 bases from V and 0 bases from J, with 11 bases between. CDR1 is SNHLY, CDR2 FYNNEI, per germline. The CDR3 spans 15 residues. The chain's CDR3 is CASSEGGNMNTEAFF. DNA for the CDR3: TGTGCCAGCAGTGAGGGCGGTAATATGAACACTGAAGCTTTCTTT.

This clonotype was seen ten or more times. V is TRBV20-1 and J is TRBJ2-1, with 7 bases matching TRBD2. From germline, CDR1 is DFQATT and CDR2 SNEGSKA (reference sequence). The CDR3 has 16 residues. V shed 1 base, J shed 1 base, and the junction held 7 bases outside the gene matches. The CDR3, as DNA: TGCAGTGCTAGAGGAGGGCGGGAGAATTCCTACAATGAGCAGTTCTTC. This sequence encodes CSARGGRENSYNEQFF.

Notes on this clonotype: A much larger clone differs by one base, so this may be a read error. The chain combines TRBV9 with TRBJ1-1; D is unclear. CDR3 size: 14 residues. CDR1 is SGDLS, CDR2 YYNGEE, per germline. CDR3 nucleotides: TGTGCCAGCAGCTTGGATGGCGGAAACACTGAAGCTTTGTTT. As protein: CASSLDGGNTEALF. The whole variable domain, remainder taken from reference TRBV9 and TRBJ1-1, is DSGVTQTPKHLITATGQRVTLRCSPRSGDLSVYWYQQSLDQGLQFLIQYYNGEERAKGNILERFSAQQFPDLHSELNLSSLELGDSALYFCASSLDGGNTEALFGQGTRLTVV.

A remark on this clonotype: A read error is possible here, since a much larger clone lies one base away. This chain links TRBV4-1 with TRBJ1-1, with D maybe TRBD1 (6 bases). Germline CDR1 is MGHRA and CDR2 is YSYEKL. The CDR3 loop spans 14 amino acids. CDR3 coding DNA: TGCGCCGGCAGCCACGTGGACAGGAACACTGAAGCTTTCTTT. Protein: CAGSHVDRNTEAFF.

The table lists this clonotype with many counts. One end of the junction fails to match germline, which may point to a read error. The chain joins TRBV28 to TRBJ1-5; possibly TRBD1 for D (5 bases). This CDR3 spans 14 amino acids. Germline loops: CDR1 MDHEN, CDR2 SYDVKM. The CDR3, as DNA: TGTGCCTGCCAGGGTTCTGGTAGCTATCAGCCCCAGCATTTT. It codes for CACQGSGSYQPQHF.

With respect to this clonotype: Possible read error: a much larger clone is one base away. V usage is TRBV19 and J usage is TRBJ1-1, with D possibly matching TRBD1 (6 bases). Per germline, CDR1 LNHDA and CDR2 SQIVND (reference sequence). Trimming removed 8 bases at V and 8 bases at J, with 15 bases between. The CDR3 consists of 12 residues. CDR3 DNA sequence: TGTGCCAGTTATACGGGACACCCGGAAGCTTTCTTT. Its protein is CASYTGHPEAFF.

In regard to this clonotype: Germline and junction disagree at one end, which may indicate a read error. The V gene is TRBV19, the J gene TRBJ2-3; weak D call: TRBD2 (6 bases). The CDR3 runs 16 residues. CDR1 LNHDA and CDR2 SQIVND come from the germline V gene (reference sequence). CDR3 loop: CASIIVAETLGDTQYF. The CDR3 DNA is TGTGCCAGTATTATAGTAGCGGAGACGCTCGGCGATACGCAGTATTTT.